The 5 T cell receptor beta chains given below trace back to one sample, sequenced in a study of control samples from healthy donors and cancer patients (dated by TCRdb to the early 2020s). Libraries were prepared through the immunoSEQ multiplex PCR assay. Sourced from immuneACCESS, this table was stored by TCRdb with only in-frame sequences that have V and J called. A share of the clones is absent; for the studies checked, an unresolved V gene accounts for under half, and the remainder has no known explanation. The sample includes some 200,000 clones, with 85% to 95% observed a single time. The top ten clonotypes cover roughly 1.5% of the sample. Sequenced sample: blood. These receptors originate from a man aged 18 to 30 in good health.

The rearrangement joins TRBV19 to TRBJ1-1, with a weak D call TRBD1 (5 bases). Trimming took off 7 bases at V and 1 base at J, with 16 bases between the two ends. From germline, CDR1 is LNHDA and CDR2 SQIVND (reference sequence). The CDR3 contains 15 residues. CDR3 loop: CASKIRGARNTEAFF. The CDR3 DNA reads TGTGCCAGTAAAATTCGAGGGGCCAGGAACACTGAAGCTTTCTTT.

The chain is built from TRBV5-4 and TRBJ2-7, with D tentatively TRBD1 (5 bases). Germline lookup yields CDR1 SGHNT and CDR2 YYREEE (reference sequence). The CDR3 runs 14 residues. The V and J ends lost 0 bases and 2 bases respectively, with 9 bases between them. Here the CDR3 reads CASSLETGPYEQYF. The CDR3 bases are TGTGCCAGCAGCTTGGAAACAGGACCCTACGAGCAGTACTTC.

The chain couples TRBV28 to TRBJ1-3, with D unresolved. In germline, CDR1 is MDHEN, CDR2 SYDVKM. V lost 4 bases, J lost 0 bases, and 7 bases lay in between. This CDR3 comprises 14 residues. The CDR3 bases are TGTGCCAGCAGTTCAGTCCTCTCTGGAAACACCATATATTTT. Amino acid sequence: CASSSVLSGNTIYF.

CDR3 DNA sequence: TGTGCCACCAGTGACAGGGGGGAAGGGGAGGAGCTGTTTTTT. This encodes CATSDRGEGEELFF. The J gene is TRBJ2-2, the V gene TRBV24-1, with D possibly matching TRBD1 (7 bases). Germline V gene sequence: CDR1 KGHDR, CDR2 SFDVKD. The CDR3 length is 14 residues. The V gene lost 4 bases and the J gene lost 10 bases, with 15 bases spanning the gap.

V gene TRBV12-3 or TRBV12-4 combines with J gene TRBJ2-1; TRBD2 agrees at 8 bases. The CDR3 is 13 residues long. The trim removed 6 bases at V and 9 bases at J, leaving 7 bases unmatched. The CDR3 spells CASSRSGEGEQFF. The CDR3 coding sequence is TGTGCCAGCAGCCGTAGCGGGGAAGGTGAGCAGTTCTTC.